This T cell receptor beta chain came from a study of shared clonotypes between healthy human individuals (dated by TCRdb to the early 2020s). Regarding the study in general: Two women and a few men aged 18 to 49 years were included in the cohort. For each donor, CD4 naive and CD4 memory were each run on three plates, CD8 naive on two plates, and CD8 memory on one plate. To estimate repertoire size and how much clonotype sharing occurs between individuals, the study deeply sequenced the blood TCR repertoires of roughly 5 healthy adults. To increase sequencing depth and limit assay-specific biases, different laboratories used diverse techniques to prepare libraries and sequence TCR repertoires. Each donor's leukapheresis produced roughly between about 0.8 and 8.9 billion PBMCs. Findings and caveats that apply to the study as a whole: The small number of donors limited the genetic and exposure-history diversity represented. Naive subsets generally had larger estimated clonotype richness than memory subsets did. Compared with non-shared clonotypes, the clonotypes found in all four sorted-subset donors had higher generation probabilities. Sharing across several donors was observed for around 4.8% of naive CD4, 3.5% of naive CD8, about 2.3% of memory CD4, and over 0.3% of memory CD8 clonotypes. Only blood was sampled, and tissue TCR repertoires likely differ from those in blood. Even with the large sequencing depth, rarefaction of the sorted-subset datasets indicated that sequencing was incomplete. Pairwise subsampling indicated that sequencing depth was expected to affect the degree of clonotype sharing among donors.

The donors were healthy, HIV-negative adults who had no recently reported acute infections or vaccinations. Only Caucasian adults living in Nashville, Tennessee, USA were represented among the donors. Magnetic negative selection was used to enrich CD4+ T cells, after which naive cells were positively selected on CD45RA and the negative fraction became the memory subset. Blood was obtained by leukapheresis, after which PBMCs were separated by Ficoll-Histopaque density gradient centrifugation and cryopreserved in liquid nitrogen vapor phase. Analytical flow cytometry was used to check the purity and quantity of each magnetically sorted T cell population. Genomic DNA was isolated from every sorted fraction and measured by UV absorbance on a Nanodrop 2000c. V trim: 4 bases; J trim: 8 bases; unmatched bases: 13. From its cysteine to its phenylalanine, the CDR3 spans 16 amino acids. The DNA shown is the 48-base CDR3, in frame from base 1. Sequences MNHNS (CDR1) and SASEGT (CDR2) are obtained from the germline V gene.

Using the deep immunoSEQ assay, multiplex PCR amplified TCR CDR3 regions from genomic DNA. Extracted genomic DNA from each cell subset was spread evenly across all wells of several immunoSEQ 96-well plates, with each plate serving as a replicate. For sorted subsets, each replicate PCR was loaded with roughly 0.2 ug genomic DNA, equivalent to 25,000 to 35,000 T cell genomes. Purified libraries were quantified with a Qubit 3.0 fluorometer, sized on a Bioanalyzer 2100, and re-quantified with the KAPA Library Quantification kit. Every immunoSEQ 96-well plate was sequenced on a dedicated single-read 150-cycle Illumina NextSeq 550 flow cell. The original methods were these. Because only junctional sequences without quality scores were contained in the immunoSEQ output, filtering matching that applied to full-length reads could not be performed. Sequences were annotated with PyIR, a Python wrapper for IgBLAST v1.9, using IMGT germline references to assign V/J genes and CDR3. Reads were filtered out if the reads had weak V/J assignments (E-value above 1e-6), no CDR3, stop codons, out-of-frame junctions, or ambiguous translated residues. V3J clonotypes were defined as sequences sharing an identical inferred V gene, J gene, and CDR3 amino acid sequence. The percentage overlap between two repertoires was calculated by dividing the number of shared unique clonotypes by the size of the smaller repertoire. Richness of each repertoire was evaluated using RTK rarefaction, the Chao1 estimator, and Recon v2.1 estimates of unobserved clonotypes. For all TCRbeta clonotypes obtained by the gDNA method from a few donors, generation probabilities were computed with OLGA. Entries here come from immuneACCESS through TCRdb and include only in-frame sequences with V and J called. Some clones fail to appear in such tables; in the studies checked, an unresolved V gene covers under half of the shortfall, and the cause of the remainder is unknown. V and J calls and clone size are given by that table; D and trimming were obtained from the DNA. The sample data list a few million clones, and 85% to 95% of these were observed just once. Under 0.45% of the sample rests with the top ten.

Note on this clone: It has no known antigen specificity. No base-level quality is on record; no much larger clone is a single base apart.

The TCR sequence derives from a man younger than 35 in good health. Some clones in this sample may be carry-over from other donors' samples. The sequencing sample was made of naive CD4+ T cells from PBMCs. The intended sense of this specimen's cell subset or site label: CD45RA+ positively selected. The rearrangement combines TRBV6-1 with TRBJ1-4; a stretch of 7 junction bases matches TRBD1. CDR3 loop: CASSAYGQQGREKLFF. The sequenced DNA: TGTGCCAGCAGTGCCTACGGTCAACAGGGGAGAGAAAAACTGTTTTTT.